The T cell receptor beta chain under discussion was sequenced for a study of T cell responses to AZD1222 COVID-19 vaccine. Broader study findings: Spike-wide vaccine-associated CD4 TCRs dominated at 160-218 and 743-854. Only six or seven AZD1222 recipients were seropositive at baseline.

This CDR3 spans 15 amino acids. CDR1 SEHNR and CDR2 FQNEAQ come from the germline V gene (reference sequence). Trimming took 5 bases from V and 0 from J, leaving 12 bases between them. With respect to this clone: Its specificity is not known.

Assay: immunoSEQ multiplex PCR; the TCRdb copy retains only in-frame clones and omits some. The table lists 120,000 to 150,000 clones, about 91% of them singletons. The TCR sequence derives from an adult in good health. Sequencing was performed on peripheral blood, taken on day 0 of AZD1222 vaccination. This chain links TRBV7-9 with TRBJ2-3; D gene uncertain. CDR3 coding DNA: TGTGCCAGCAGCCCCCTTTGGAGTAGCACAGATACGCAGTATTTT. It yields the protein CASSPLWSSTDTQYF.